The 23 T cell receptor beta chains reported below all come from one sample, sequenced in a study of CD8 T cells in Susac syndrome (dated by TCRdb to 2018 to 2020). Libraries came from the immunoSEQ multiplex PCR assay. RNA was extracted using the RNeasy kit, and roughly 0.5 to 1 microgram was reverse transcribed with random hexamers. The public reads were run again by TCRdb, first through fastp at Q25 and then through MiXCR, and only productive beta chains were kept. Rows with a matching CDR3 protein are joined into one entry that keeps the most common DNA and genes. A total of around 300,000 distinct CDR3 sequences appear in this sample, about 90% of them only once. Roughly 0.059% of the sample is held by the ten biggest clonotypes. The sequenced sample consisted of CD4+ T cells from PBMCs. These receptors all come from a human donor with multiple sclerosis.

The CDR3 spells CATSSRVAKNIQYF. CDR3 in DNA: TGTGCCACCAGCAGCAGGGTAGCCAAAAACATTCAGTACTTC. This chain joins TRBV15 and TRBJ2-4, with D tentatively TRBD1 (5 bases). The CDR3 extends over 14 amino acids. V was shortened by 3 bases and J by 0 bases, with 6 bases between the two germline ends. In germline, CDR1 is LNHNV, CDR2 YYDKDF (reference sequence).

The chain is built from TRBV30 and TRBJ1-1; TRBD1 aligns across 9 bases. CDR1 and CDR2 (germline): GTSNPN, SVGIG (reference sequence). Losses at the gene ends were 5 bases for V and 1 base for J; bases not matched to a gene: 2. This CDR3 spans 13 amino acids. Here the CDR3 reads CAWDRGANTEAFF. In DNA, the CDR3 is TGTGCCTGGGACAGGGGGGCGAACACTGAAGCTTTCTTT.

The chain is built from TRBV5-4 and TRBJ1-1; D is undetermined. The CDR3 length is 17 residues. Germline values: CDR1 SGHNT, CDR2 YYREEE (reference sequence). The V gene lost 0 bases and the J gene lost 2 bases, with 17 bases spanning the gap. The CDR3 loop is CASSLDSTTLPNTEAFF. The CDR3 nucleotides are TGTGCCAGCAGCTTGGACTCTACGACCTTGCCTAACACTGAAGCTTTCTTT.

The rearrangement uses TRBV29-1 and TRBJ2-7; 7 positions agree with TRBD1. V shed 4 bases and J 5 bases; nucleotides not matched to a gene: 8. The CDR3 length is 13 residues. Germline V lookup: CDR1 SQVTM, CDR2 ANQGSEA. CDR3 DNA sequence: TGCAGCGTTGCGAGGGGGCGAGGCGACGAGCAGTACTTC. It specifies CSVARGRGDEQYF.

CDR3: CASSEGASSHNEQFF. CDR3 nucleotides: TGCGCCAGCAGCGAGGGGGCTAGTTCCCACAATGAGCAGTTCTTC. This chain joins TRBV5-1 and TRBJ2-1, with TRBD1 matching 7 bases. This CDR3 has 15 amino acids. The germline CDR1 and CDR2 sequences are SGHRS and YFSETQ. V shed 4 bases, J shed 5 bases, and the junction held 9 bases outside the gene matches.

CDR3 sequence reads: CAMRSQETQYF. CDR3 coding DNA: TGTGCCATGAGGAGCCAAGAGACCCAGTACTTC. The gene calls are TRBV30 and TRBJ2-5; the D is unclear. In germline, CDR1 is GTSNPN, CDR2 SVGIG (reference sequence). Trimming pared 8 bases from V and 1 base from J, leaving 8 bases between. The CDR3 is made up of 11 amino acids.

This sequence joins TRBV24-1 and TRBJ1-4; a possible D gene is TRBD1 (6 bases). Germline values: CDR1 KGHDR, CDR2 SFDVKD. With 7 bases removed from V and 7 bases from J, the gap between germline ends came to 18 bases. The length of the CDR3 is 15 residues. The DNA of the CDR3 is TGTGCCACCAGCACCCCAGGGGAGGGTGGTGAAAAACTGTTTTTT. Protein product: CATSTPGEGGEKLFF.

As DNA, the CDR3 is TGTGCCAGCAGCGTCGCGGGTGCCAATACGCAGTATTTT. Translated: CASSVAGANTQYF. V and J are TRBV9 and TRBJ2-3, with D possibly TRBD2 on 5 matching bases. This CDR3 comprises 13 residues. V lost 2 bases and J lost 7, with 11 bases in between. Germline CDR1 is SGDLS and CDR2 is YYNGEE.

The chain carries TRBV18 and TRBJ1-1, with 10 bases aligning to TRBD1. The J segment lost 4 bases and the V segment lost 4 bases, leaving 9 bases of the junction unmatched. This CDR3 has 16 residues. In germline, CDR1 is KGHSH, CDR2 LQKENI. CDR3 DNA: TGTGCCAGCTCACTAACCGGGACAGGGGTTTTCACTGAAGCTTTCTTT. Its translation is CASSLTGTGVFTEAFF. Full variable domain (outside the CDR3, taken from reference TRBV18 and TRBJ1-1): NAGVMQNPRHLVRRRGQEARLRCSPMKGHSHVYWYRQLPEEGLKFMVYLQKENIIDESGMPKERFSAEFPKEGPSILRIQQVVRGDSAAYFCASSLTGTGVFTEAFFGQGTRLTVV.

The chain has TRBV29-1 and TRBJ1-5; perhaps TRBD1 as D (5 bases). The germline CDR1 and CDR2 sequences are SQVTM and ANQGSEA. The V end was cut by 7 bases, the J end by 0 bases, with 7 bases between. The CDR3 runs to 12 residues. CDR3 region: CSAQGSNQPQHF. For the CDR3, the DNA is TGCAGCGCCCAGGGTAGCAATCAGCCCCAGCATTTT.

This sequence joins TRBV18 and TRBJ2-1; the match to TRBD2 covers 10 bases. V lost 5 bases, J lost 7 bases, and 8 bases stayed unmatched. The CDR3 length is 15 residues. CDR1 is KGHSH, CDR2 LQKENI, per germline. The CDR3, as DNA: TGTGCCAGCTCAAGTGCTAGCGGGAGCGGTAATGAGCAGTTCTTC. This sequence encodes CASSSASGSGNEQFF.

The chain has TRBV20-1 and TRBJ1-1; a weak D match, TRBD1 (5 bases). V was trimmed by 0 bases and J by 1 base, leaving 9 bases between them. The CDR3 length is 14 residues. Germline V lookup: CDR1 DFQATT, CDR2 SNEGSKA (reference sequence). CDR3 nucleotides: TGCAGTGCTAGAGATCATGGGGGGAACACTGAAGCTTTCTTT. Translation: CSARDHGGNTEAFF.

This clonotype was detected a few times. The chain recombines TRBV12-3 or TRBV12-4 with TRBJ1-1, with D possibly being TRBD1 (5 bases). V was clipped by 3 bases and J by 1 base, with 12 bases between them. CDR3 length: 15 amino acids. In nucleotides, the CDR3 is TGTGCCAGCAGTTTTGGAGGACACAAGAACACTGAAGCTTTCTTT. Amino acid sequence: CASSFGGHKNTEAFF.

The genes are TRBV2 and TRBJ1-1; D is ambiguous. Trimming took 1 base from V and 6 from J, leaving 6 bases between them. Germline CDR1 and CDR2: SNHLY and FYNNEI. The CDR3 extends over 12 amino acids. This CDR3 is CASSEDVAEAFF. The CDR3 region has the DNA TGTGCCAGCAGTGAAGACGTGGCTGAAGCTTTCTTT.

This clonotype was seen only a few times. The V call is TRBV6-5, the J call TRBJ2-2; 9 positions match TRBD1. The V segment lost 6 bases and the J segment 0 bases; nucleotides outside the gene matches: 2. Germline values: CDR1 MNHEY, CDR2 SVGAGI. CDR3 length: 15 residues. CDR3 DNA sequence: TGTGCCAGCAGGAGGACAGGGGCGAACACCGGGGAGCTGTTTTTT. It specifies CASRRTGANTGELFF.

This clonotype occurred once. The chain has TRBV5-4 and TRBJ1-2, with 7 bases identical to TRBD1. CDR3 length equals 17 residues. The J segment lost 6 bases and the V segment lost 2 bases, leaving 16 bases of the junction unmatched. In germline, CDR1 is SGHNT, CDR2 YYREEE (reference sequence). This CDR3 reads CASSFRQGPPLRDGYTF. The CDR3 DNA follows: TGTGCCAGCAGCTTCCGACAGGGTCCTCCCCTGAGGGATGGCTACACCTTC.

V usage is TRBV6-5 and J usage is TRBJ2-2, with D possibly being TRBD1 (6 bases). V was pared by 3 bases and J by 6 bases, with 23 bases between. This CDR3 spans 18 amino acids. Germline assignment: CDR1 MNHEY and CDR2 SVGAGI. DNA of the CDR3: TGTGCCAGCAGTTATACTTTACAGGGCCTCCGGGTAGCCGGGGAGCTGTTTTTT. Its translation is CASSYTLQGLRVAGELFF.

V is TRBV6-2 or TRBV6-3 and J is TRBJ1-1; the D gene is possibly TRBD1 (5 bases). Germline V gives CDR1 MNHEY, CDR2 SVGEGT. The CDR3 is made up of 11 amino acids. V shed 7 bases and J shed 7 bases, with 10 bases lying between them. CDR3 DNA sequence: TGTGCCAGCAATGATCAGGGTGAAGCTTTCTTT. Amino acids: CASNDQGEAFF.

This clonotype was seen more than once but under ten times. The chain recombines TRBV18 with TRBJ2-5, with D possibly being TRBD2 (6 bases). Germline V CDR1 and CDR2: KGHSH, LQKENI. V gave up 6 bases and J gave up 4 bases, with 15 bases separating them. The CDR3 length is 14 residues. The CDR3 spells CASSPQGGGETQYF. For the CDR3, the DNA is TGTGCCAGCTCCCCCCAGGGAGGAGGAGAGACCCAGTACTTC.

The V and J genes are TRBV6-6 and TRBJ2-7, with 10 nucleotides matching TRBD1. Per germline, CDR1 MNHNY and CDR2 SVGAGI (reference sequence). V lost 1 base to trimming and J lost 8 bases; unmatched junction nucleotides: 11. The CDR3 runs to 16 residues. CDR3 sequence reads: CASSYYPGQGGAKQYF. The CDR3 DNA sequence: TGTGCCAGCAGTTACTATCCCGGACAGGGGGGTGCTAAGCAGTACTTC.

This clonotype was seen only once. This chain links TRBV25-1 with TRBJ2-7; D may correspond to TRBD1 or TRBD2 (5 bases each). CDR3 length equals 14 residues. The ends were cut back, 7 bases at V and 3 bases at J, with 16 bases in the middle. The germline V gene encodes CDR1 MGHDK and CDR2 SYGVNS. The CDR3 DNA reads TGTGCCAGCACCAGACCGGGACGGTTCTACGAGCAGTACTTC. It encodes CASTRPGRFYEQYF.

The chain couples TRBV20-1 to TRBJ2-7; 8 nucleotides agree with TRBD2. V trimming: 3 bases; J trimming: 4 bases; junction bases outside the gene matches: 8. The CDR3 spans 14 residues. Germline loops: CDR1 DFQATT, CDR2 SNEGSKA (reference sequence). In nucleotides, the CDR3 is TGCAGTGCTAGTGTCTTTAGCGGGACGTACGAGCAGTACTTC. Translating gives CSASVFSGTYEQYF.

The chain uses TRBV6-6 and TRBJ1-1; the D gene is possibly TRBD1 (6 bases). The CDR3 consists of 15 residues. Germline V lookup: CDR1 MNHNY, CDR2 SVGAGI (reference sequence). V was clipped by 5 bases and J by 4 bases, with 17 bases between them. The CDR3 DNA reads as TGTGCCAGCAGTCCCTCCAGGGGACGAGGCACTGAAGCTTTCTTT. This encodes CASSPSRGRGTEAFF.